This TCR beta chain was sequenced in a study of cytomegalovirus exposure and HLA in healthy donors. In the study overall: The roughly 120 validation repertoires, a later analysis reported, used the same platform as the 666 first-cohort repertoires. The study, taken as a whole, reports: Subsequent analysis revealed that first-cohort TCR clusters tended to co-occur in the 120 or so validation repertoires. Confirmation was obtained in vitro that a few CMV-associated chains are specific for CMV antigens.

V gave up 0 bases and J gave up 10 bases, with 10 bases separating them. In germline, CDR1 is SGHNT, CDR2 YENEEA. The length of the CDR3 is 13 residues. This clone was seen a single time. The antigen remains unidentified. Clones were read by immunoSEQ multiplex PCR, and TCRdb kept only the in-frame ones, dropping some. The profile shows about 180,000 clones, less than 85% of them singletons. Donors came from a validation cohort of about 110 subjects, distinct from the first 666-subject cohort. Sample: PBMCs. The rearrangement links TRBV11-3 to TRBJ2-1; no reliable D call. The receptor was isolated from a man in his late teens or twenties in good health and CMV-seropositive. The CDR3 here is CASSLDWSNEQFF. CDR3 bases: TGTGCCAGCAGCTTAGATTGGTCTAACGAGCAGTTCTTC.